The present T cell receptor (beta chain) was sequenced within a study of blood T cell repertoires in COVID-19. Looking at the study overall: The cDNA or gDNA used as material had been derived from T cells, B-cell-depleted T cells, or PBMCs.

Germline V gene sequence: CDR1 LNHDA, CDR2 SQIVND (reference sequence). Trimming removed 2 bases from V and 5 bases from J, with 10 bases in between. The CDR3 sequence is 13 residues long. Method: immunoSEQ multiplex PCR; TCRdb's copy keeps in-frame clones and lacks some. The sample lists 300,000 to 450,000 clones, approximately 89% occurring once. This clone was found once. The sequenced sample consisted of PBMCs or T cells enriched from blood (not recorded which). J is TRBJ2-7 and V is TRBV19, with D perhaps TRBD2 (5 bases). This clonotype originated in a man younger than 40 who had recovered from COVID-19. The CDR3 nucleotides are TGTGCCAGTAGTATAACGGGGTCCCACGAGCAGTACTTC. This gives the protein CASSITGSHEQYF.